Sequencing of this T cell receptor (beta chain) was carried out in a study of control samples from healthy donors and cancer patients. The V gene's germline CDR1 is LNHDA and CDR2 SQIVND (reference sequence). V was cut by 3 bases and J by 1 base, with 9 bases left in between. The CDR3 sequence is 14 residues long. Generated by immunoSEQ multiplex PCR, the TCRdb table keeps only in-frame clones and is missing some. The sample includes more than 75,000 clones, about 79% seen only once; the top ten take roughly 10%. Sample: blood. The clonotype comes from a woman aged 25 to 39 in good health. The chain joins TRBV19 to TRBJ1-1; D may be TRBD1 (5 bases). The CDR3 DNA sequence: TGTGCCAGTAGTATTGACGGGGCGAACACTGAAGCTTTCTTT. It yields the protein CASSIDGANTEAFF.